The clone carrying this T cell receptor beta chain has just a few counts. The target antigen is unknown. After removal of 5 bases from V and 6 bases from J, the junction contained 9 bases not matched to a gene. CDR3 length: 15 residues. CDR1 and CDR2 from the germline V gene are SEHNR and FQNEAQ (reference sequence). Researchers used the Oncomine TCR Beta short-read assay to sequence DNA from cultured CD4+ T cells. Each CDR3 protein gets one entry after TCRdb re-called the PCR reads with MiXCR. The sample lists around 12,000 distinct CDR3 sequences, roughly 55% occurring once. Treatment reported: roughly 10-day PBMC culture with coronavirus spike peptide pools or control peptides (ViraFEST assay). For ViraFEST, peptide pools expanded antigen-specific T cells, after which the TCRs were sequenced. This entry is derived from a study of vaccination and CD4 T cells after COVID-19. Study at large: SARS-CoV-2 positivity in convalescent patients was established by nasal swab PCR; fewer than 10 had mild and one severe disease.

Study observations and caveats: Convalescent patients gained a median 86.3% of their reactive clones only post-vaccination.

The chain combines TRBV7-9 with TRBJ2-1, with 8 bases lining up with TRBD1. Sequencing used CD4+ T cells from blood, cultured in vitro. This TCR was sampled from a human donor who had recovered from COVID-19. The CDR3: CASSPGGQDINEQFF. The CDR3 DNA is TGTGCCAGCAGCCCAGGGGGACAGGATATCAATGAGCAGTTCTTC.